One and the same sample provided the 10 T cell receptor delta chains below, sequenced in a study of Vδ1+ human thymocytes. Study-level results: Highly polyclonal TRG and TRD repertoires with Gaussian CDR3 length distributions appeared in thymus.

The template was reverse-transcribed extracted RNA. The CDR3 regions were amplified by multiplex PCR from V-gene primers to a constant-region primer. TCRdb called clones from the multiplex PCR reads again using CATT. The table records about 75,000 delta-chain clones, more than 30% of them present only once. These receptors lack a known antigen. Sequencing was carried out using Vdelta1+ gamma-delta thymocytes from the thymus. Documented subset: FACS-sorted CD3+ TCRalphabeta- TCRVdelta1+ TCRVdelta2- thymocytes. These receptors were collected from a boy under three years old who had congenital heart surgery.

This chain connects TRDV1 to TRDJ1; D is unclear. Trimming pared 0 bases from V and 1 base from J, leaving 6 bases between. Germline V gives CDR1 TSWWSYY, CDR2 QGS. The CDR3 contains 14 residues. The CDR3 is CALGELALTDKLIF. The CDR3 nucleotides are TGTGCTCTTGGGGAACTAGCCCTCACCGATAAACTCATCTTT.

The V and J genes are TRDV1 and TRDJ2, with 13 bases that match TRDD3. CDR3 length: 22 residues. The V gene's germline CDR1 is TSWWSYY and CDR2 QGS. V shed 5 bases and J 0 bases; nucleotides not matched to a gene: 18. Written as DNA, the CDR3 is TGTGCTCTTGGGCCCCGAGAGCACTTACTGGGGGATACGCTCCCTTTGACAGCACAACTCTTCTTT. The encoded protein is CALGPREHLLGDTLPLTAQLFF.

This chain links TRDV1 with TRDJ1; 7 bases map to TRDD3. The CDR3 is 18 amino acids. With V trimmed by 4 bases and J by 1 base, 15 bases remained unmatched. CDR1 TSWWSYY and CDR2 QGS come from the germline V gene. CDR3 in amino acids: CALGGPRTWGLCTDKLIF. As DNA, the CDR3 is TGTGCTCTTGGGGGGCCCCGTACCTGGGGGCTATGCACCGATAAACTCATCTTT.

This chain joins TRDV1 and TRDJ1; TRDD3 might be the D (7 bases). With 2 bases removed from V and 0 bases from J, the gap between germline ends came to 22 bases. The CDR3 totals 19 residues. Germline assignment: CDR1 TSWWSYY and CDR2 QGS. The CDR3 here is CALGEISYSGGKYTDKLIF. The CDR3 nucleotides read TGTGCTCTTGGGGAAATCTCCTACAGTGGGGGAAAGTACACCGATAAACTCATCTTT.

In regard to this clone: One junction end disagrees with the germline gene, perhaps due to a read error. V is TRDV1 and J is TRDJ1; maybe TRDD2 (6 bases). Germline-derived CDR1 and CDR2 are TSWWSYY and QGS. The CDR3 loop spans 16 amino acids. CDR3 nucleotides: TGTGCTCTTGGGGAATCCCACTTCCTGTACCCCGACAAACTCATCTTT. Translating gives CALGESHFLYPDKLIF.

This clone showed up just a few times. The rearrangement joins TRDV1 to TRDJ1, with D uncertain. Trimming left V 6 bases short and J 0 bases short, with 17 bases between. Germline V CDR1 and CDR2: TSWWSYY, QGS. The CDR3 contains 16 residues. The CDR3 protein is CALGKAPYSYTDKLIF. In DNA form, the CDR3 reads TGTGCTCTTGGCAAAGCCCCGTATTCGTACACCGATAAACTCATCTTT.

J is TRDJ3 and V is TRDV1, with 11 bases matching TRDD3. The length of the CDR3 is 21 residues. Germline V lookup: CDR1 TSWWSYY, CDR2 QGS. The trim removed 2 bases at V and 0 bases at J, leaving 9 bases unmatched. CDR3 nucleotides: TGTGCTCTTGGGGAAGGTCCATGGGGGATACGGAGCTCCTGGGACACCCGACAGATGTTTTTC. Protein: CALGEGPWGIRSSWDTRQMFF.

This clone was recorded a few times. This sequence joins TRDV1 and TRDJ1, with D perhaps matching TRDD2 (6 bases). There are 16 residues in the CDR3. Between the trimmed V and J ends, which lost 6 bases and 2 bases, there was a span of 19 bases. CDR1 TSWWSYY and CDR2 QGS come from the germline V gene. CDR3 in DNA: TGTGCTCTTGGCACCTTCCCACACCCTATTACCGATAAACTCATCTTT. Amino acid sequence: CALGTFPHPITDKLIF.

This clone was picked up a small number of times. This chain connects TRDV1 to TRDJ1; D is possibly TRDD1 or TRDD2 (5 bases each). CDR1 and CDR2 from the germline V gene are TSWWSYY and QGS. Trimming removed 5 bases at V and 2 bases at J, with 36 bases between. The CDR3 covers 22 residues. The CDR3 loop reads CALGTQSPFIVRLLAPTDKLIF. CDR3 in DNA: TGTGCTCTTGGGACACAATCCCCATTTATAGTCCGCCTACTTGCCCCAACCGATAAACTCATCTTT.

V usage is TRDV2 and J usage is TRDJ1; 8 bases fit TRDD3. V lost 9 bases, J lost 0 bases, and 26 bases stayed unmatched. CDR3 size: 20 residues. Germline CDR1 is GEAIGNYY and CDR2 is EKD. DNA for the CDR3: TGTGCCACCGTCTGGGGGACCAACGCCCCCGCATACAGCGACACCGATAAACTCATCTTT. It is translated as CATVWGTNAPAYSDTDKLIF.